This TCR beta chain was recovered during a study of blood T cell repertoires in COVID-19. At the level of the study: Samples representing acute and convalescent COVID-19 were sourced from the United States, Italy and Spain.

Seattle-derived patients entered the study during active infection and were followed longitudinally. This CDR3 region has 13 residues. With 1 base removed from V and 4 bases from J, the gap between germline ends came to 5 bases. CDR1 and CDR2 (germline): SGDLS, YYNGEE. The method was immunoSEQ multiplex PCR; TCRdb's version includes in-frame clones alone and lacks a portion of them. The sample gives about 200,000 clones, 82% of which show up once; under 8.5% is in the top ten. This sequence originates from a woman of 80 years or more with COVID-19, enrolled during active disease. What was sequenced was peripheral blood. V and J are TRBV9 and TRBJ2-2, with unresolved D. DNA of the CDR3: TGTGCCAGCAGCGTATCGTTCACCGGGGAGCTGTTTTTT. It specifies CASSVSFTGELFF.